Described below is a single T cell receptor (beta chain) sequence and its context. The data originate from a study of OX40 agonist ivuxolimab in advanced cancers. The CDR3 contains 15 residues. Germline CDR1 SGHRS, CDR2 YFSETQ. V dropped 1 base and J dropped 0 bases, with 7 bases sitting between them. This table comes from immunoSEQ multiplex PCR, and its TCRdb copy is limited to in-frame clones, with some not included. The sample includes tens of thousands of clones, about four fifths seen only once; the top ten take more than 0.8%. The source was CD4+ or CD8+ T cells sorted from blood, collected in a trial of the OX40 agonist ivuxolimab. This receptor was obtained from an adult with an advanced solid tumor such as melanoma, head and neck, liver or kidney cancer. The chain couples TRBV5-1 to TRBJ2-2; D remains ambiguous. In nucleotides, the CDR3 is TGCGCCAGCAGCTTGAACAGCGCGAACACCGGGGAGCTGTTTTTT. This sequence encodes CASSLNSANTGELFF.